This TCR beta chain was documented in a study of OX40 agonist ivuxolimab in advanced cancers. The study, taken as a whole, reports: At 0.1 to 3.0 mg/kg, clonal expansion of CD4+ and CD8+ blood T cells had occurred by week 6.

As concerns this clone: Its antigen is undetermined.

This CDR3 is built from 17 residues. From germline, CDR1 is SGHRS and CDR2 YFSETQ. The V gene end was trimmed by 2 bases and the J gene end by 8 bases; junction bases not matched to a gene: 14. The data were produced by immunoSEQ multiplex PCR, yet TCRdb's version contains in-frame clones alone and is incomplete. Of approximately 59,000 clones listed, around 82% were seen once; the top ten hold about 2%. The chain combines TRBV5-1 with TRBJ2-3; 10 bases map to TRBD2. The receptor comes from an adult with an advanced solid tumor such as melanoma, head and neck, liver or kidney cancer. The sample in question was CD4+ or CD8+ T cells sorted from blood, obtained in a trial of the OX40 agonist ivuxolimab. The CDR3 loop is CASSLGGTSAPGATQYF. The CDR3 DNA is TGCGCCAGCAGCTTAGGTGGGACTAGCGCCCCGGGGGCTACGCAGTATTTT.